This T cell receptor (beta chain) appears in the sequencing data of a study of shared clonotypes between healthy human individuals. Study conclusions and caveats: As a rule, naive subsets had a larger estimated richness than memory subsets. Sharing across several donors was seen in 4% to 5% of naive CD4 clonotypes.

The donors, healthy adults who were HIV-negative, had experienced no recent acute infections or vaccinations. It was about 180 ng DNA, 25,000 to 35,000 T cell genomes, that sorted-subset replicate PCRs used. The data were produced by immunoSEQ multiplex PCR, yet TCRdb's version contains in-frame clones alone and is incomplete. The table records about 680,000 clones, 73% of them present only once. With respect to this clone: The target antigen is unknown. Other DNA sequences in this specimen translate into the identical CDR3.

There are 13 residues in the CDR3. Trimming left V 5 bases short and J 5 bases short, with 10 bases between. CDR1 is SGHVS, CDR2 FQNEAQ, per germline. This rearrangement joins TRBV7-8 to TRBJ1-5; no clear D gene. This TCR derives from a woman in her 30s in good health. What was sequenced was memory CD4+ T cells sorted from blood. Indicated subset: CD45RA-negative fraction. The CDR3 protein is CASSPQRDQPQHF. In DNA form, the CDR3 reads TGTGCCAGCAGCCCCCAACGAGATCAGCCCCAGCATTTT. The whole variable domain, remainder taken from reference TRBV7-8 and TRBJ1-5, is GAGVSQSPRYKVAKRGQDVALRCDPISGHVSLFWYQQALGQGPEFLTYFQNEAQLDKSGLPSDRFFAERPEGSVSTLKIQRTQQEDSAVYLCASSPQRDQPQHFGDGTRLSIL.